The source of this TCR beta chain is a study of blood T cell repertoires in COVID-19. As for the study in general: Both acute and convalescent COVID-19 samples were obtained from the United States, Italy and Spain.

Per the original data handling: Researchers report that nucleated cell counts were estimated from reference gene primer amplification. The protocol was immunoSEQ multiplex PCR, while the TCRdb copy is restricted to in-frame clones and leaves out a portion. The V and J calls and clone size were taken over from that table, and D and trimming were inferred from the DNA. The sample holds roughly 170,000 clones; about 84% are singletons and the top ten take more than 10%. Germline lookup yields CDR1 LNHDA and CDR2 SQIVND (reference sequence). CDR3 length: 15 amino acids. The trim removed 1 base at V and 5 bases at J, leaving 6 bases unmatched. Participants were placed into cohorts based on the clinical history they reported.

The material sequenced was PBMCs or T cells enriched from blood (not recorded which). This receptor was identified in a man in his fifties who had recovered from COVID-19. The chain links TRBV19 to TRBJ2-7; 9 bases match TRBD1. CDR3 nucleotide sequence: TGTGCCAGTAGTATAGCTGGGACAGGGAACCACGAGCAGTACTTC. It yields the protein CASSIAGTGNHEQYF. Full variable domain (missing parts from reference TRBV19 and TRBJ2-7): DGGITQSPKYLFRKEGQNVTLSCEQNLNHDAMYWYRQDPGQGLRLIYYSQIVNDFQKGDIAEGYSVSREKKESFPLTVTSAQKNPTAFYLCASSIAGTGNHEQYFGPGTRLTVT.